This TCR beta chain is from a study of blood T cell repertoires in COVID-19. Study background: T cells, B-cell-depleted T cells, or PBMCs supplied cDNA or gDNA.

In assigning cohorts, the study relied on participant-reported clinical history. Recovered participants had two consecutive negative NP/OP PCR tests, healthcare professional clearance, or symptom resolution. This clone was recorded once. Libraries were prepared by immunoSEQ multiplex PCR; TCRdb keeps only in-frame clonotypes and omits some of them. The table lists about 140,000 clones, 78% of them singletons. The specimen was PBMCs or T cells enriched from blood (not recorded which). The origin of this receptor is a woman aged 50 to 65 who had recovered from COVID-19.

The CDR3 is CASSPQSNQPQHF. The CDR3 coding sequence is TGTGCCAGCAGTCCACAGAGCAATCAGCCCCAGCATTTT. This rearrangement joins TRBV28 to TRBJ1-5; no firm D call. V lost 5 bases, J lost 1 base, and 6 bases lay in between. Germline values: CDR1 MDHEN, CDR2 SYDVKM. CDR3 size: 13 residues.